The 28 T cell receptor beta chains below were found in one sample sequenced in a study of blood T cell repertoires in COVID-19. Libraries were prepared by immunoSEQ multiplex PCR; TCRdb keeps only in-frame clonotypes and omits some of them. The sample shows over 200,000 clones, around nine tenths of them seen only once. Material: PBMCs or T cells enriched from blood (not recorded which). The receptors here all came from a woman aged 30 to 39 who had been exposed to COVID-19.

V is TRBV29-1 and J is TRBJ2-1; tentatively, D is TRBD1 (8 bases). Germline V CDR1 and CDR2: SQVTM, ANQGSEA. V gave up 7 bases and J gave up 7 bases, with 20 bases separating them. The CDR3 is made up of 14 amino acids. The CDR3 region has the DNA TGCAGCGAGCGGGACAGGAACAATGAGAATGAGCAGTTCTTC. Its protein is CSERDRNNENEQFF.

The rearrangement links TRBV5-4 to TRBJ1-1; D may be TRBD1 (6 bases). Trimming stripped 0 bases from V and 1 base from J, with 7 bases between. CDR1 is SGHNT and CDR2 is YYREEE in the germline V gene (reference sequence). CDR3 length equals 14 residues. CDR3 region: CASSLDRANTEAFF. DNA for the CDR3: TGTGCCAGCAGCTTGGACAGGGCGAACACTGAAGCTTTCTTT.

The rearrangement joins TRBV19 to TRBJ2-2; 12 bases are a match to TRBD2. Trimming removed 6 bases from V and 0 bases from J; junction bases left unmatched: 8. The CDR3 runs to 18 residues. The germline CDR1 and CDR2 sequences are LNHDA and SQIVND (reference sequence). DNA of the CDR3: TGTGCCAGTAGAGCGACTAGCGGGGGTTACGCGAACACCGGGGAGCTGTTTTTT. It yields the protein CASRATSGGYANTGELFF.

The J gene is TRBJ2-1, the V gene TRBV7-9, with a weak D call TRBD2 (5 bases). The germline CDR1 and CDR2 sequences are SEHNR and FQNEAQ (reference sequence). The V end was cut by 6 bases, the J end by 5 bases, with 17 bases between. This CDR3 is built from 15 residues. CDR3 bases: TGTGCCAGCAGTCGACTAAGGCCGACTCACAATGAGCAGTTCTTC. It yields the protein CASSRLRPTHNEQFF. Full variable domain (rest looked up from reference TRBV7-9 and TRBJ2-1): DTGVSQNPRHKITKRGQNVTFRCDPISEHNRLYWYRQTLGQGPEFLTYFQNEAQLEKSRLLSDRFSAERPKGSFSTLEIQRTEQGDSAMYLCASSRLRPTHNEQFFGPGTRLTVL.

The chain has TRBV24-1 and TRBJ2-5; D may be TRBD2 (5 bases). Trimming shortened V by 2 bases and J by 1 base, and 13 bases separated the two germline ends. The CDR3 consists of 16 residues. In germline, CDR1 is KGHDR, CDR2 SFDVKD. CDR3 sequence (DNA): TGTGCCACCAGTGATTATCCGTGGGAGCCCCAAGAGACCCAGTACTTC. Translation gives CATSDYPWEPQETQYF.

This clone showed up just once. The chain employs TRBV15 and TRBJ2-7; TRBD1 might be the D (7 bases). V shed 3 bases and J shed 0 bases, with 15 bases lying between them. The CDR3 runs to 16 residues. The germline CDR1 and CDR2 sequences are LNHNV and YYDKDF (reference sequence). CDR3 sequence: CATSSELRDSSYEQYF. The CDR3 DNA reads TGTGCCACCAGCAGTGAACTGCGGGACAGCTCCTACGAGCAGTACTTC. Looking up the rest from reference TRBV15 and TRBJ2-7 gives the full variable domain: DAMVIQNPRYQVTQFGKPVTLSCSQTLNHNVMYWYQQKSSQAPKLLFHYYDKDFNNEADTPDNFQSRRPNTSFCFLDIRSPGLGDTAMYLCATSSELRDSSYEQYFGPGTRLTVT.

The genes are TRBV27 and TRBJ1-6; D gene ambiguous. The CDR3 is 17 residues long. V dropped 1 base and J dropped 5 bases, with 15 bases sitting between them. In germline, CDR1 is MNHEY, CDR2 SMNVEV (reference sequence). This CDR3 reads CASSLFRLVGDNSPLHF. The DNA for the CDR3 is TGTGCCAGCAGTTTATTTAGGCTCGTCGGGGATAATTCACCCCTCCACTTT.

In DNA, the CDR3 is TGTGCCAGCAGCTTAGAAAGACCGGGACTAGCGGGAGGTGAGCAGTTCTTC. Translation: CASSLERPGLAGGEQFF. V usage is TRBV11-2 and J usage is TRBJ2-1, with TRBD2 matching 15 bases. The germline V gene encodes CDR1 SGHAT and CDR2 FQNNGV. J gave up 9 bases and V 0 bases, and 6 bases lay outside the gene matches. There are 17 residues in the CDR3.

The chain couples TRBV30 to TRBJ1-5; D perhaps matches TRBD1 (5 bases). This CDR3 has 13 amino acids. Germline loops: CDR1 GTSNPN, CDR2 SVGIG (reference sequence). The CDR3 region has the DNA TGTGCTGCCGGGGACGGACTAAATCAGCCCCAGCATTTT. It codes for CAAGDGLNQPQHF. Full variable domain (rest looked up from reference TRBV30 and TRBJ1-5): SQTIHQWPATLVQPVGSPLSLECTVEGTSNPNLYWYRQAAGRGLQLLFYSVGIGQISSEVPQNLSASRPQDRQFILSSKKLLLSDSGFYLCAAGDGLNQPQHFGDGTRLSIL.

As regards this clone: The sample carries other DNA sequences with the same CDR3. The rearrangement joins TRBV5-1 to TRBJ2-3; 9 nucleotides align to TRBD2. The CDR3 is 16 amino acids. Per the germline V gene, CDR1 is SGHRS and CDR2 is YFSETQ. With 3 bases clipped from V and 0 bases from J, the junction kept 5 bases outside the gene matches. In nucleotides, the CDR3 is TGCGCCAGCAGCTCCGGACTAGCGACAAGCACAGATACGCAGTATTTT. As protein: CASSSGLATSTDTQYF.

This clone was observed once. The chain uses TRBV4-2 and TRBJ2-3; 9 bases line up with TRBD2. Germline loops: CDR1 LGHNA, CDR2 YNFKEQ. V shed 3 bases and J 5 bases; nucleotides not matched to a gene: 6. CDR3 length: 15 residues. CDR3 in amino acids: CASSQAGGTGDTQYF. DNA for the CDR3: TGTGCCAGCAGCCAGGCGGGAGGGACGGGAGATACGCAGTATTTT.

The chain has TRBV28 and TRBJ2-1; a possible D gene is TRBD2 (6 bases). Between the trimmed V and J ends, which lost 1 base and 12 bases, there was a span of 7 bases. CDR3 length: 11 residues. Germline values: CDR1 MDHEN, CDR2 SYDVKM. The CDR3 coding sequence is TGTGCCAGCAGTTTATCCGGGGGGCAGTTCTTC. It encodes CASSLSGGQFF.

J is TRBJ1-5 and V is TRBV19; D may be TRBD1 (5 bases). Deletions cut 0 bases from V and 6 bases from J, with 12 bases between. Germline CDR1 LNHDA, CDR2 SQIVND (reference sequence). This CDR3 comprises 15 residues. DNA of the CDR3: TGTGCCAGTAGTATAGAGAACAGTGGGGCTCAGCCCCAGCATTTT. Encoded protein: CASSIENSGAQPQHF.

This clone is a singleton in its sample. This rearrangement joins TRBV6-1 to TRBJ1-2; 9 bases line up with TRBD1. Germline CDR1 MNHNS, CDR2 SASEGT. The V and J ends lost 3 bases and 4 bases, in that order; junction bases with no gene match: 6. This CDR3 is built from 15 residues. CDR3 coding DNA: TGTGCCAGCAGTGATTGGACAGGGGAGGGCTATGGCTACACCTTC. Protein product: CASSDWTGEGYGYTF.

The chain couples TRBV5-1 to TRBJ2-5; perhaps TRBD1 as D (6 bases). Germline CDR1 and CDR2: SGHRS and YFSETQ. The V gene lost 0 bases and the J gene lost 3 bases, with 12 bases spanning the gap. The CDR3 is 15 amino acids. Here the CDR3 reads CASSLAEGTKETQYF. CDR3 in DNA: TGCGCCAGCAGCTTGGCCGAGGGGACAAAAGAGACCCAGTACTTC.

This chain joins TRBV19 and TRBJ2-1, with TRBD2 as a possible D gene (5 bases). This CDR3 is 15 amino acids long. Between the trimmed V and J ends, which lost 3 bases and 5 bases, there was a span of 14 bases. The germline V gene encodes CDR1 LNHDA and CDR2 SQIVND (reference sequence). CDR3 in DNA: TGTGCCAGTAGTATCCGATTTCTCGGGGACAATGAGCAGTTCTTC. Translating gives CASSIRFLGDNEQFF.

This clone was counted a single time. The chain links TRBV10-3 to TRBJ2-7; D might be TRBD1 (6 bases). Trimming shortened V by 5 bases and J by 6 bases, and 20 bases separated the two germline ends. Per the germline V gene, CDR1 is ENHRY and CDR2 is SYGVKD. CDR3 length: 15 amino acids. The CDR3 region has the DNA TGTGCCATCAGTTTCCGATCGGGGCAGGGGAGCGAGCAGTACTTC. Its protein is CAISFRSGQGSEQYF.

The V call is TRBV4-1, the J call TRBJ2-7, with 8 bases lining up with TRBD2. Germline V gene sequence: CDR1 MGHRA, CDR2 YSYEKL. The CDR3 sequence is 16 residues long. J gave up 4 bases and V 2 bases, and 10 bases lay outside the gene matches. CDR3 residues: CASSQQFSGGPYEQYF. CDR3 sequence (DNA): TGCGCCAGCAGCCAACAATTCAGCGGGGGCCCTTACGAGCAGTACTTC.

The chain carries TRBV5-1 and TRBJ1-3; D gene uncertain. Germline CDR1 reads SGHRS; CDR2 reads YFSETQ. The CDR3 has 12 residues. The germline V and J ends were trimmed by 6 bases and 2 bases, with 6 bases remaining between them. The CDR3 protein is CASTYPGNTIYF. CDR3 coding DNA: TGCGCCAGCACCTACCCTGGAAACACCATATATTTT. Based on the CDR3 plus reference TRBV5-1 and TRBJ1-3, the full variable domain is KAGVTQTPRYLIKTRGQQVTLSCSPISGHRSVSWYQQTPGQGLQFLFEYFSETQRNKGNFPGRFSGRQFSNSRSEMNVSTLELGDSALYLCASTYPGNTIYFGEGSWLTVV.

This clone has only one observation. This chain links TRBV11-2 with TRBJ2-1; the D is unclear. The germline CDR1 and CDR2 sequences are SGHAT and FQNNGV. The V gene lost 0 bases and the J gene lost 8 bases, with 11 bases spanning the gap. The CDR3 is 14 amino acids. CDR3 protein: CASSLESYLDEQFF. CDR3 DNA: TGTGCCAGCAGCTTAGAGTCCTACCTTGATGAGCAGTTCTTC.

The rearrangement joins TRBV10-3 to TRBJ2-7; the D is unclear. The germline V and J ends were trimmed by 11 bases and 6 bases, with 20 bases remaining between them. Germline CDR1 and CDR2: ENHRY and SYGVKD. This CDR3 contains 13 residues. CDR3 loop: CASSLQRMGEQYF. CDR3 DNA sequence: TGTGCCTCATCCCTCCAGAGGATGGGCGAGCAGTACTTC.

The chain's CDR3 is CATSEDFSGRATDTQYF. In DNA form, the CDR3 reads TGTGCCACCAGTGAAGATTTTAGCGGGAGGGCCACAGATACGCAGTATTTT. The V gene is TRBV24-1, the J gene TRBJ2-3, with 11 bases lining up with TRBD2. CDR1 and CDR2 (germline): KGHDR, SFDVKD. V gave up 4 bases and J gave up 2 bases; unmatched junction bases: 7. The CDR3 extends over 17 amino acids.

The gene calls are TRBV24-1 and TRBJ1-5; 9 bases fit TRBD1. The length of the CDR3 is 16 residues. The germline gives CDR1 KGHDR, CDR2 SFDVKD. The V gene end was trimmed by 2 bases and the J gene end by 7 bases; junction bases not matched to a gene: 8. CDR3 region: CATSDSTGGERQPQHF. In DNA, the CDR3 is TGTGCCACCAGTGATTCCACAGGGGGCGAGAGGCAGCCCCAGCATTTT.

The rearrangement links TRBV5-6 to TRBJ1-3; D uncertain. The CDR3 has 12 residues. V lost 2 bases to trimming and J lost 4 bases, with 4 bases between them. Germline lookup yields CDR1 SGHDT and CDR2 YYEEEE. The CDR3 spells CASSFSGNTIYF. Here the CDR3 DNA reads TGTGCCAGCAGCTTCTCGGGAAACACCATATATTTT.

The chain combines TRBV28 with TRBJ1-2; possible D gene TRBD1, 5 bases. This CDR3 region has 11 residues. V dropped 7 bases and J dropped 7 bases, with 10 bases sitting between them. CDR1 is MDHEN and CDR2 is SYDVKM in the germline V gene. The CDR3 region is CASNHRFGYTF. The CDR3 DNA is TGTGCCAGCAACCACAGGTTTGGCTACACCTTC.

The CDR3 DNA reads TGTGCCAGCAGCTTAGAGTCCGGGTTCGGGGCCTACGAGCAGTACTTC. Translating it yields CASSLESGFGAYEQYF. This chain links TRBV7-8 with TRBJ2-7; D may be TRBD2 (5 bases). Germline CDR1 SGHVS, CDR2 FQNEAQ. The CDR3 consists of 16 residues. The V end was cut by 1 base, the J end by 2 bases, with 15 bases between.

The chain uses TRBV7-2 and TRBJ1-2, with D unclear. This CDR3 has 13 amino acids. V was clipped by 2 bases and J by 4 bases, with 8 bases between them. Germline V gene sequence: CDR1 SGHTA, CDR2 FQGNSA. The CDR3 DNA is TGTGCCAGCAGCTTATACAGTTCCTATGGCTACACCTTC. It encodes CASSLYSSYGYTF.

The rearrangement links TRBV7-9 to TRBJ1-1, with 7 bases that match TRBD1. The J segment lost 2 bases and the V segment lost 5 bases, leaving 14 bases of the junction unmatched. This CDR3 has 17 amino acids. CDR1 is SEHNR, CDR2 FQNEAQ, per germline (reference sequence). The chain's CDR3 is CASSLERGGLGNTEAFF. CDR3 DNA: TGTGCCAGCAGCCTAGAACGAGGGGGCCTTGGAAACACTGAAGCTTTCTTT.